The subject of this entry is one T cell receptor beta chain. Libraries were prepared by immunoSEQ multiplex PCR; TCRdb keeps only in-frame clonotypes and omits some of them. Of around 310,000 clones in the sample, approximately 90% were seen once. This entry belongs to a study of blood T cell repertoires in COVID-19. Per the germline V gene, CDR1 is SGHTA and CDR2 is FQGTGA. This CDR3 has 15 residues. The V and J ends lost 3 bases and 6 bases, in that order; junction bases with no gene match: 7. Sequencing was done on a sample of peripheral blood. V gene TRBV7-3 combines with J gene TRBJ2-1, with 8 bases lining up with TRBD1. This TCR was sampled from a woman between 50 and 59 years old with active or convalescent COVID-19. Here the CDR3 reads CASSLGGTGINEQFF. The CDR3 DNA is TGTGCCAGCAGCTTGGGCGGGACAGGTATCAATGAGCAGTTCTTC.